Included here is one TCR beta chain sequence, with context. What it recognizes is unknown. There are 17 residues in the CDR3. People who had autoimmune disease history or systemic immunosuppression were excluded. This sample was taken from a study of OX40 agonist ivuxolimab in advanced cancers. As for the study in general: Patient treatment consisted of intravenous ivuxolimab administration every 2 weeks at 0.01 to 10 mg/kg.

Findings and caveats of the study: Dose levels from 0.1 to 3.0 mg/kg saw CD4+ and CD8+ blood T cells expand clonally by week 6.

This table comes from immunoSEQ multiplex PCR, and its TCRdb copy is limited to in-frame clones, with some not included. This table holds tens of thousands of clones, roughly four fifths found once. This receptor was taken from an adult with an advanced solid tumor such as melanoma, head and neck, liver or kidney cancer. The sample here was CD4+ or CD8+ T cells sorted from blood, taken in a trial of the OX40 agonist ivuxolimab. The chain recombines TRBV21-1 with TRBJ2-2; whether TRBD2, the table's D call, matches the DNA was not checked. TRBV21-1 is a pseudogene locus. The CDR3 loop is CASSKLDGTPNTGELFF. As DNA, the CDR3 is TGTGCCAGCAGCAAACTCGACGGGACTCCGAACACCGGGGAGCTGTTTTTT.